These 7 T cell receptor beta chains share one sample of origin, sequenced in a study of CD8+ T cells in alopecia areata. cDNA serving as the sequencing template came from extracted, reverse transcribed RNA. The repertoire was sequenced with immunoSEQ multiplex PCR; TCRdb's copy has only in-frame clones and lacks some. The sample has 70,000 to 95,000 clones, just over 50% seen once; the top ten hold just over 5.5%. Sequencing was done on a sample of NKG2D-high CD8+ T cells sorted from blood. These receptors were obtained from a human donor with alopecia areata.

This clone was seen more than once but under ten times. The genes are TRBV7-9 and TRBJ2-7; 9 nucleotides match TRBD1. Trimming took 4 bases from V and 3 from J; bases not matched to a gene: 1. The CDR3 length is 13 residues. Looked up from germline, CDR1 is SEHNR and CDR2 is FQNEAQ (reference sequence). The CDR3 sequence is CASSSDRGYEQYF. The CDR3 nucleotides are TGTGCCAGCAGCTCGGACAGGGGCTACGAGCAGTACTTC.

The chain carries TRBV14 and TRBJ2-1, with 9 bases aligning to TRBD1. Germline V gene sequence: CDR1 SGHDN, CDR2 FVKESK. This CDR3 region has 18 residues. The J segment lost 7 bases and the V segment lost 0 bases, leaving 13 bases of the junction unmatched. DNA for the CDR3: TGTGCCAGCAGCCAAGATTCGACCGGGACAGGGAGCCTGAATGAGCAGTTCTTC. Protein: CASSQDSTGTGSLNEQFF.

The CDR3 region has the DNA TGTGCCAGCAGTTTGGGACAGCGTTATCAGCCCCAGCATTTT. This translates into CASSLGQRYQPQHF. V is TRBV27 and J is TRBJ1-5, with 7 nucleotides matching TRBD1. Germline values: CDR1 MNHEY, CDR2 SMNVEV (reference sequence). Germline trimming cut 3 bases from V and 5 bases from J; bases unmatched to any gene: 4. The CDR3 is 14 residues long.

The rearrangement uses TRBV7-9 and TRBJ2-1; D unresolved. Germline loops: CDR1 SEHNR, CDR2 FQNEAQ (reference sequence). The CDR3 extends over 15 amino acids. V gave up 4 bases and J gave up 4 bases, with 14 bases separating them. CDR3 region: CASSSGYPTYNEQFF. CDR3 coding DNA: TGTGCCAGCAGCTCAGGTTATCCAACTTACAATGAGCAGTTCTTC.

In its sample, this clone was seen a few times. The genes are TRBV29-1 and TRBJ2-7; 10 positions match TRBD1. V shed 6 bases, J shed 7 bases, and the junction held 12 bases outside the gene matches. This CDR3 has 14 amino acids. CDR1 and CDR2 (germline): SQVTM, ANQGSEA. Here the CDR3 reads CSVLPGTGAEEQYF. CDR3 sequence (DNA): TGCAGCGTCCTCCCCGGGACAGGGGCGGAAGAGCAGTACTTC.

J is TRBJ2-7 and V is TRBV27; 7 nucleotides line up with TRBD1. This CDR3 is built from 13 residues. J gave up 4 bases and V 5 bases, and 5 bases lay outside the gene matches. The germline V gene encodes CDR1 MNHEY and CDR2 SMNVEV (reference sequence). DNA for the CDR3: TGTGCCAGCAGTCTGGGACAGTTTTACGAGCAGTACTTC. This encodes CASSLGQFYEQYF.

This clone came up once. The V gene is TRBV5-6, the J gene TRBJ2-7; D gene uncertain. Germline V gives CDR1 SGHDT, CDR2 YYEEEE. This CDR3 has 13 residues. V lost 0 bases, J lost 1 base, and 5 bases lay in between. The DNA of the CDR3 is TGTGCCAGCAGCTTGGGGGCTTCCTACGAGCAGTACTTC. This codes for CASSLGASYEQYF.